One sample yielded the 6 T cell receptor beta chains listed below, sequenced in a study of T cell responses to AZD1222 COVID-19 vaccine. The repertoire was sequenced with immunoSEQ multiplex PCR; TCRdb's copy has only in-frame clones and lacks some. This sample carries around 150,000 clones, roughly 88% of them seen once, and the ten largest clones take approximately 4.5%. The sample consisted of peripheral blood, taken 28 days after the second AZD1222 dose. The origin of the receptors is an adult who received the AZD1222 COVID-19 vaccine.

The rearrangement uses TRBV30 and TRBJ1-1; D remains ambiguous. Germline V gene lookup returns CDR1 GTSNPN and CDR2 SVGIG (reference sequence). Deletions cut 3 bases from V and 1 base from J, with 9 bases between. The CDR3 sequence is 13 residues long. The CDR3 loop is CAWSREQNTEAFF. In DNA form, the CDR3 reads TGTGCCTGGAGCAGAGAACAGAACACTGAAGCTTTCTTT.

The rearrangement joins TRBV6-4 to TRBJ2-5, with D perhaps TRBD1 (5 bases). CDR1 is MRHNA, CDR2 SNTAGT, per germline. The V end lost 4 bases, the J end lost 1 base, and 7 bases lay between the germline ends. This CDR3 region has 13 residues. The CDR3: CASSGGSQETQYF. CDR3 nucleotide sequence: TGTGCCAGCAGTGGGGGCAGCCAAGAGACCCAGTACTTC.

The chain links TRBV30 to TRBJ2-7; D gene unclear. The CDR3 runs 12 residues. CDR1 is GTSNPN and CDR2 is SVGIG in the germline V gene (reference sequence). Trimming removed 8 bases from V and 2 bases from J, with 13 bases in between. The CDR3 nucleotides are TGTGCCGGCACCGACGGAACCTACGAGCAGTACTTC. It codes for CAGTDGTYEQYF.

The gene calls are TRBV11-2 and TRBJ1-1, with TRBD1 as a possible D gene (6 bases). Germline V gives CDR1 SGHAT, CDR2 FQNNGV. V shed 1 base and J shed 5 bases, with 8 bases lying between them. The CDR3 is 13 residues long. The CDR3 sequence: CASSLGTETEAFF. In DNA form, the CDR3 reads TGTGCCAGCAGCTTAGGGACAGAAACTGAAGCTTTCTTT.

The V call is TRBV6-5, the J call TRBJ1-1; D unresolved. CDR1 MNHEY and CDR2 SVGAGI come from the germline V gene. This CDR3 is built from 13 residues. V gave up 8 bases and J gave up 0 bases, with 10 bases separating them. CDR3 loop: CASPGPLNTEAFF. The CDR3 nucleotides read TGTGCCAGCCCCGGGCCTTTGAACACTGAAGCTTTCTTT.

The chain uses TRBV4-3 and TRBJ1-2; D is perhaps TRBD1 (6 bases). Trimming pared 0 bases from V and 3 bases from J, leaving 14 bases between. The CDR3 runs to 16 residues. The germline V gene encodes CDR1 LGHNA and CDR2 YSLEER. CDR3 sequence (DNA): TGCGCCAGCAGCCAAGATAAAGGGGGATACGACTATGGCTACACCTTC. This encodes CASSQDKGGYDYGYTF.